This T cell receptor (beta chain) was identified during a study of T-cell reconstitution after alpha-beta-depleted transplantation in children. Using unique molecular identifiers, the investigators prepared the TCRbeta library. TCRdb used MiXCR to reprocess the PCR reads, holding one entry per CDR3 protein. This sample has around 450,000 distinct CDR3 sequences, with about a sixth found just once. This CDR3 is 12 amino acids long. Germline lookup yields CDR1 SQVTM and CDR2 ANQGSEA. Trimming pared 7 bases from V and 3 bases from J, leaving 12 bases between. This specimen was PBMCs, mostly from graft donor cells, taken 360 days after TCRalphabeta/CD19-depleted stem cell transplant. This chain joins TRBV29-1 and TRBJ1-1; D might be TRBD1 (6 bases). The sequence came from a boy under two years old who had a stem cell transplant for Wiskott-Aldrich syndrome, so the T cells may come from the graft donor. The CDR3 is CSDTGWDTEAFF. The CDR3 bases are TGCAGCGATACAGGGTGGGACACTGAAGCTTTCTTT.